A single sample is the source of the 9 T cell receptor beta chains below, sequenced in a study of T cell responses to AZD1222 COVID-19 vaccine. Repertoires were generated with immunoSEQ multiplex PCR, while TCRdb's copy carries only in-frame clones and drops some. The table has some 110,000 clones, about 92% seen once. Here the sequenced sample was peripheral blood, taken on day 0 of AZD1222 vaccination. These receptors originate from an adult in good health.

The chain joins TRBV13 to TRBJ1-1; D not certain. V was cut by 0 bases and J by 8 bases, with 7 bases left in between. Germline V gives CDR1 PRHDT, CDR2 FYEKMQ (reference sequence). The CDR3 runs 12 residues. This CDR3 reads CASSLGLKEAFF. CDR3 DNA sequence: TGTGCCAGCAGCTTAGGCCTTAAGGAAGCTTTCTTT.

The rearrangement uses TRBV27 and TRBJ2-1; TRBD2 matches at 7 bases. V lost 8 bases, J lost 5 bases, and 9 bases stayed unmatched. Germline CDR1 and CDR2: MNHEY and SMNVEV (reference sequence). This CDR3 is 14 amino acids long. The CDR3 spells CASGGTTEDNEQFF. Written as DNA, the CDR3 is TGTGCCAGCGGGGGGACTACCGAAGACAATGAGCAGTTCTTC.

The V call is TRBV7-9, the J call TRBJ1-3, with D possibly TRBD1 on 5 matching bases. Germline V CDR1 and CDR2: SEHNR, FQNEAQ (reference sequence). Deletions cut 1 base from V and 8 bases from J, with 15 bases between. This CDR3 has 15 residues. CDR3 loop: CASSLEMTVRDTIYF. CDR3 sequence (DNA): TGTGCCAGCAGCTTAGAAATGACAGTCCGGGACACCATATATTTT.

The chain is built from TRBV19 and TRBJ2-7, with 11 positions matching TRBD2. From germline, CDR1 is LNHDA and CDR2 SQIVND (reference sequence). The ends lost 6 bases at V and 2 bases at J; junction bases unmatched: 3. This CDR3 is 14 amino acids long. The CDR3 loop reads CASSMGLAAYEQYF. In DNA form, the CDR3 reads TGTGCCAGTAGCATGGGACTAGCGGCCTACGAGCAGTACTTC.

The chain joins TRBV6-5 to TRBJ1-2; D might be TRBD1 (6 bases). CDR1 and CDR2 from the germline V gene are MNHEY and SVGAGI. The CDR3 is 14 residues long. V was trimmed by 6 bases and J by 4 bases, leaving 15 bases between them. In DNA form, the CDR3 reads TGTGCCAGCAGCTTCGCAGGGGAAGGCTATGGCTACACCTTC. The encoded protein is CASSFAGEGYGYTF.

The CDR3 reads CASGRGGEQFF. The CDR3 nucleotides read TGTGCCAGCGGCAGGGGAGGTGAGCAGTTCTTC. The V and J genes are TRBV6-5 and TRBJ2-1, with D perhaps matching TRBD1 or TRBD2 (6 bases each). Trimming cost V 8 bases and J 9 bases, with 11 bases left between them. Germline-derived CDR1 and CDR2 are MNHEY and SVGAGI. CDR3 length: 11 amino acids.

This chain connects TRBV28 to TRBJ1-2; D perhaps matches TRBD1 (6 bases). V gave up 3 bases and J gave up 3 bases, with 17 bases separating them. CDR1 and CDR2 from the germline V gene are MDHEN and SYDVKM. This CDR3 is 16 amino acids long. CDR3 region: CASSFSSRGNDYGYTF. In nucleotides, the CDR3 is TGTGCCAGCAGTTTCTCGTCGAGGGGGAACGACTATGGCTACACCTTC.

CDR3: CASSLVAGVDYNEQFF. The CDR3 coding sequence is TGTGCCAGCAGCTTAGTGGCAGGGGTCGACTACAATGAGCAGTTCTTC. The J gene is TRBJ2-1, the V gene TRBV7-9; D is perhaps TRBD1 (6 bases). The CDR3 spans 16 residues. The germline CDR1 and CDR2 sequences are SEHNR and FQNEAQ (reference sequence). Trimming shortened V by 1 base and J by 3 bases, and 13 bases separated the two germline ends.

This chain uses TRBV28 with TRBJ2-1; D is unresolved. The V gene's germline CDR1 is MDHEN and CDR2 SYDVKM. This CDR3 has 14 residues. V was trimmed by 8 bases and J by 5 bases, leaving 16 bases between them. The CDR3 DNA reads as TGTGCCAGCCAAAGGGCCGGTAGGGACAATGAGCAGTTCTTC. Amino acids: CASQRAGRDNEQFF.